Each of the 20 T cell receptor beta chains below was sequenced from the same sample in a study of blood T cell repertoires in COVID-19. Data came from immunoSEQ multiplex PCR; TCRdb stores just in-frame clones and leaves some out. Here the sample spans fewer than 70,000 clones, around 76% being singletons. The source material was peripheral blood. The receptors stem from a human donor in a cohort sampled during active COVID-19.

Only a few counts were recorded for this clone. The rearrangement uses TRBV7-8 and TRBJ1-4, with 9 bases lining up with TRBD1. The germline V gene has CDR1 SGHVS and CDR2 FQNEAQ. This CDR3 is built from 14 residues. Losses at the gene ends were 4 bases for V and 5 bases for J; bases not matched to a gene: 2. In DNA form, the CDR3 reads TGTGCCAGCAGCTCCGACAGGGGGAATGAAAAACTGTTTTTT. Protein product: CASSSDRGNEKLFF.

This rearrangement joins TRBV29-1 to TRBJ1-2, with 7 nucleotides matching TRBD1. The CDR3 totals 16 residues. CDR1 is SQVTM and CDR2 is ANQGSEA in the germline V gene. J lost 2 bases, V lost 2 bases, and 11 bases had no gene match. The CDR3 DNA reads TGCAGCGTTGAAACAGGGGCCTCCGTTTCCAACTATGGCTACACCTTC. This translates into CSVETGASVSNYGYTF.

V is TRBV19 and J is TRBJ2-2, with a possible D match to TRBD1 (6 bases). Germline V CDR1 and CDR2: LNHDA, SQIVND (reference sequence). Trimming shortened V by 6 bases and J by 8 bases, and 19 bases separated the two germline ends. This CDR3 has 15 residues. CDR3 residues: CASSAPGQQLGELFF. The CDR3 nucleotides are TGTGCCAGTAGCGCCCCGGGACAACAGTTGGGGGAGCTGTTTTTT. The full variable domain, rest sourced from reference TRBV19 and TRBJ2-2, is DGGITQSPKYLFRKEGQNVTLSCEQNLNHDAMYWYRQDPGQGLRLIYYSQIVNDFQKGDIAEGYSVSREKKESFPLTVTSAQKNPTAFYLCASSAPGQQLGELFFGEGSRLTVL.

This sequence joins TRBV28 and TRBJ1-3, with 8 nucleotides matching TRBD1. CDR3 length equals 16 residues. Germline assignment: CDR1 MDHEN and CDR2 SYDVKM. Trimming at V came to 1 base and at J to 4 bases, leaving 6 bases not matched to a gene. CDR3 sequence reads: CASSLYGRGQGNTIYF. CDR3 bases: TGTGCCAGCAGTTTATACGGCAGGGGGCAAGGAAACACCATATATTTT. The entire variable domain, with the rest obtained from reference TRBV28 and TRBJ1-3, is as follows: DVKVTQSSRYLVKRTGEKVFLECVQDMDHENMFWYRQDPGLGLRLIYFSYDVKMKEKGDIPEGYSVSREKKERFSLILESASTNQTSMYLCASSLYGRGQGNTIYFGEGSWLTVV.

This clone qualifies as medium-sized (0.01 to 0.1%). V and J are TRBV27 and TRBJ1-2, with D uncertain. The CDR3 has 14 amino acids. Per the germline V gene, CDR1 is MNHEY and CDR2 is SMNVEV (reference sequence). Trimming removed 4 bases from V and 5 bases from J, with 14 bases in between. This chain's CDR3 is CASSSNSGKYGYTF. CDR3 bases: TGTGCCAGCAGTTCCAACTCGGGAAAATATGGCTACACCTTC.

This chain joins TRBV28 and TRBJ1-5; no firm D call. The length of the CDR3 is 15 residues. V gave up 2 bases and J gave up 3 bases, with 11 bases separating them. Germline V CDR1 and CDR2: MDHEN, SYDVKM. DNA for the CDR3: TGTGCCAGCAGTTTAGGCGGCAGTTACAATCAGCCCCAGCATTTT. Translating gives CASSLGGSYNQPQHF.

The CDR3 region is CASSPPATAPYYEQYF. CDR3 bases: TGTGCCAGCTCACCACCCGCGACAGCCCCTTACTACGAGCAGTACTTC. The chain couples TRBV18 to TRBJ2-7, with a possible D match to TRBD1 (5 bases). CDR1 is KGHSH and CDR2 is LQKENI in the germline V gene. The CDR3 consists of 16 residues. The V and J ends lost 0 bases and 3 bases respectively, with 15 bases between them.

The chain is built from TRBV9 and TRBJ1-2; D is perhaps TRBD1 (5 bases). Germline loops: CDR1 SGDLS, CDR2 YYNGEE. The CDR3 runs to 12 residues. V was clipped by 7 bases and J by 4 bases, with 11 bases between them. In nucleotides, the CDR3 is TGTGCCAGCTGGGGGGAATCCTATGGCTACACCTTC. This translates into CASWGESYGYTF.

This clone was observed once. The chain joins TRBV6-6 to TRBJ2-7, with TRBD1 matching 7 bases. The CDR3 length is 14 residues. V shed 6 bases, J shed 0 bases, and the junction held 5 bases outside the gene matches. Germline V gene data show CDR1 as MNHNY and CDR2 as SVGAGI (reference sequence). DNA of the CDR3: TGTGCCAGCAGGAGGACAGGAATCTCCTACGAGCAGTACTTC. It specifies CASRRTGISYEQYF.

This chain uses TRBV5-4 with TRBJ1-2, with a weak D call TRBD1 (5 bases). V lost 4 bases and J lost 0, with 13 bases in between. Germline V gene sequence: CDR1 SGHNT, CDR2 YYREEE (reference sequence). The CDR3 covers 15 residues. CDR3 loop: CASSPDAGANYGYTF. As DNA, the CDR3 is TGTGCCAGCAGCCCCGACGCGGGGGCTAACTATGGCTACACCTTC.

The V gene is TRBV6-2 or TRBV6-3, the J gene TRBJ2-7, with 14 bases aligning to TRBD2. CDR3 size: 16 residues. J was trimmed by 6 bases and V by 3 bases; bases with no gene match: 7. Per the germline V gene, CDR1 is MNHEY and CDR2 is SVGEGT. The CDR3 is CASSYHPGLAGAEQYF. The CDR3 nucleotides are TGTGCCAGCAGTTATCATCCGGGACTAGCGGGAGCCGAGCAGTACTTC.

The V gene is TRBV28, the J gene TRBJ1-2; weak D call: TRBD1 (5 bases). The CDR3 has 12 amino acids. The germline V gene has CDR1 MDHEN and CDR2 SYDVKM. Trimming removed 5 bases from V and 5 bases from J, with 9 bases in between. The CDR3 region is CASSGAMYGYTF. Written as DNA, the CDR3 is TGTGCCAGCAGTGGGGCCATGTATGGCTACACCTTC.

This CDR3 is CASSTPGLRWTEAFF. Written as DNA, the CDR3 is TGTGCCAGCAGTACCCCGGGACTCCGGTGGACTGAAGCTTTCTTT. The genes are TRBV25-1 and TRBJ1-1, with D possibly TRBD1 on 5 matching bases. V was cut by 5 bases and J by 5 bases, with 18 bases left in between. CDR1 and CDR2 from the germline V gene are MGHDK and SYGVNS. The CDR3 has 15 amino acids.

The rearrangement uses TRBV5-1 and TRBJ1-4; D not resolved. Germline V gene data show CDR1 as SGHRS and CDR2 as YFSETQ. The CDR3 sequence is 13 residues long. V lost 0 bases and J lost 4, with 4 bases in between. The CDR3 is CASSLVFNEKLFF. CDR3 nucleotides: TGCGCCAGCAGCTTGGTCTTTAATGAAAAACTGTTTTTT.

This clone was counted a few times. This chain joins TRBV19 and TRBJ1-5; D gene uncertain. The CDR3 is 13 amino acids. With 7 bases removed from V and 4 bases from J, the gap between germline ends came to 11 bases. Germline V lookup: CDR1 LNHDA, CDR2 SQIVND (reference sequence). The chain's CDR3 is CASKEALNQPQHF. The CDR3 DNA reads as TGTGCCAGTAAGGAGGCCCTTAATCAGCCCCAGCATTTT.

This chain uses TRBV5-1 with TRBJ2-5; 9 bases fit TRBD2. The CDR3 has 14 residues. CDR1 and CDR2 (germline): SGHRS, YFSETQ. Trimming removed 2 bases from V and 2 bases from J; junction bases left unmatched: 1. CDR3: CASSFAGGQETQYF. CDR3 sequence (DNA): TGCGCCAGCAGCTTCGCGGGGGGGCAAGAGACCCAGTACTTC.

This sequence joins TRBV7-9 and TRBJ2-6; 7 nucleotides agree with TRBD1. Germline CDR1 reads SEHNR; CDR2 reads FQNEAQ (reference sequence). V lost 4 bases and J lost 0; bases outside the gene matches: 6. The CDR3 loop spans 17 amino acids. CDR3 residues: CASSSGQAFSGANVLTF. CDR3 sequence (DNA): TGTGCCAGCAGCTCCGGACAGGCTTTCTCTGGGGCCAACGTCCTGACTTTC.

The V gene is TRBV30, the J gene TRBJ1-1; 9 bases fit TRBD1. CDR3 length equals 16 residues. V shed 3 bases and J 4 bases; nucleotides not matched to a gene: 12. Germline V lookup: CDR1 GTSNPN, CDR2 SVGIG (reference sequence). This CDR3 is CAWSTFLGQGSTEAFF. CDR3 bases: TGTGCCTGGAGCACCTTTCTCGGACAGGGGAGCACTGAAGCTTTCTTT. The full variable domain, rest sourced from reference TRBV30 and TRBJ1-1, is SQTIHQWPATLVQPVGSPLSLECTVEGTSNPNLYWYRQAAGRGLQLLFYSVGIGQISSEVPQNLSASRPQDRQFILSSKKLLLSDSGFYLCAWSTFLGQGSTEAFFGQGTRLTVV.

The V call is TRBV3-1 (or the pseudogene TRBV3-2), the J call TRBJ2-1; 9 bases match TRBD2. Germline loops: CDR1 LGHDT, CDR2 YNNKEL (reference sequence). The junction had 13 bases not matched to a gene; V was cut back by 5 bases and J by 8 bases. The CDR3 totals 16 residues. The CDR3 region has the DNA TGTGCCAGCAGCGACGGCGGGGGGGCGATGAGTGATGAGCAGTTCTTC. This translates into CASSDGGGAMSDEQFF.

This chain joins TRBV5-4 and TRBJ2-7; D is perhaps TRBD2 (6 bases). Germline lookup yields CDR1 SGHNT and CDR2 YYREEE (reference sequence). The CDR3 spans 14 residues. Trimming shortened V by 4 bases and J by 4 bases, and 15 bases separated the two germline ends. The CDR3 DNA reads TGTGCCAGCAGCAGGATTGGGACTTTTTACGAGCAGTACTTC. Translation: CASSRIGTFYEQYF.